This T cell receptor (beta chain) originates from a study of post-analysis software for immune sequencing data. Regarding this clonotype: Its target is unknown.

Study results and limitations: Five or six TRBV segments, TRBV5-6, TRBV5-1 and TRBV20-1 among them, were found more frequent in patients than controls.

Germline-derived CDR1 and CDR2 are MNHNS and SASEGT. This CDR3 contains 13 residues. The V end was cut by 11 bases, the J end by 5 bases, with 17 bases between. Libraries were made from TCR beta cDNA, and they carried unique molecular identifiers. TCRdb recomputed calls from the PCR reads with MiXCR, one row per CDR3 protein. The data show 600,000 to 750,000 distinct CDR3 sequences, approximately 59% seen once. The clonotype was recovered from a girl aged 2-10 years with multiple sclerosis. Sequenced material: blood. The genes are TRBV6-1 and TRBJ2-3; TRBD2 might be the D (6 bases). CDR3 in amino acids: CAHETGALDTQYF. CDR3 sequence (DNA): TGTGCCCACGAGACGGGAGCCTTAGATACGCAGTATTTT.